A selection of T cell receptor beta chains follows, all from one sample in a study of blood T cells in healthy people across ages. TCRdb reanalysed the 5' RACE reads using MiXCR and keeps one entry per CDR3 protein. Of 750,000 to 1,000,000 distinct CDR3 sequences in the sample, approximately 32% were seen once. This sample was shared with a second study, whose subject was T cells of mothers and their children.

Sequenced sample: blood. The receptor source for this set is a woman in her thirties or forties in good health. Both conserved end residues are part of each CDR3. The order of the fields is clone size, CDR3 length, D gene, V gene, J gene, CDR3 protein, CDR3 DNA. D genes are given only for firm matches. Expanded clones are given a class, and other clones once, few, many or no size at all.

abundance: few
len: 16
d_gene: .
v_gene: TRBV5-1
j_gene: TRBJ2-5
CDR3aa: CASSLDHRVGGETQYF
CDR3nt: TGCGCCAGCAGCTTGGATCACAGGGTAGGAGGAGAGACCCAGTACTTC

abundance: once
len: 16
d_gene: .
v_gene: TRBV5-1
j_gene: TRBJ2-3
CDR3aa: CASSPTPRISTDTQYF
CDR3nt: TGCGCCAGCAGCCCGACGCCCAGGATTAGCACAGATACGCAGTATTTT

abundance: .
len: 14
d_gene: TRBD2
v_gene: TRBV7-2
j_gene: TRBJ2-4
CDR3aa: CASSYLAGGAKQYF
CDR3nt: TGTGCCAGCAGCTACTTAGCGGGGGGGGCCAAGCAGTACTTC

abundance: .
len: 17
d_gene: TRBD2
v_gene: TRBV28
j_gene: TRBJ2-5
CDR3aa: CASSLGTNGEYQETQYF
CDR3nt: TGTGCCAGCAGTTTAGGGACTAACGGGGAATACCAAGAGACCCAGTACTTC

abundance: many
len: 18
d_gene: .
v_gene: TRBV4-3
j_gene: TRBJ1-2
CDR3aa: CASSQDQGTPITNYGYTF
CDR3nt: TGCGCCAGCAGCCAAGATCAGGGCACGCCAATCACTAACTATGGCTACACCTTC

abundance: .
len: 11
d_gene: .
v_gene: TRBV20-1
j_gene: TRBJ1-2
CDR3aa: CSARVTDGYTF
CDR3nt: TGCAGTGCTAGAGTCACCGATGGCTACACCTTC

abundance: .
len: 15
d_gene: .
v_gene: TRBV20-1
j_gene: TRBJ1-5
CDR3aa: CSAFFITESGQPQHF
CDR3nt: TGCAGTGCTTTCTTCATTACAGAGTCGGGACAGCCCCAGCATTTT

abundance: .
len: 13
d_gene: .
v_gene: TRBV28
j_gene: TRBJ2-7
CDR3aa: CASSLWQAYEQYF
CDR3nt: TGTGCCAGCAGTTTGTGGCAGGCCTACGAGCAGTACTTC

abundance: .
len: 14
d_gene: TRBD1
v_gene: TRBV2
j_gene: TRBJ2-5
CDR3aa: CASGVDRGRETQYF
CDR3nt: TGTGCCAGCGGCGTGGACAGGGGGCGGGAGACCCAGTACTTC

abundance: many
len: 14
d_gene: .
v_gene: TRBV7-2
j_gene: TRBJ2-7
CDR3aa: CASSLTSSSYEQYF
CDR3nt: TGTGCCAGCAGCCTTACGTCCAGCTCCTACGAGCAGTACTTC

abundance: .
len: 17
d_gene: TRBD1
v_gene: TRBV3-1
j_gene: TRBJ2-7
CDR3aa: CASSQDLSTGESYEQYF
CDR3nt: TGTGCCAGCAGCCAAGATTTAAGCACAGGGGAGTCCTACGAGCAGTACTTC

abundance: few
len: 15
d_gene: .
v_gene: TRBV20-1
j_gene: TRBJ2-7
CDR3aa: CSARAVGRALDEQYF
CDR3nt: TGCAGTGCTAGAGCGGTTGGCAGGGCCTTGGACGAGCAGTACTTC

abundance: .
len: 15
d_gene: TRBD2
v_gene: TRBV14
j_gene: TRBJ2-3
CDR3aa: CASSQEPAGLDTQYF
CDR3nt: TGTGCCAGCAGCCAAGAACCAGCGGGGCTAGATACGCAGTATTTT

abundance: many
len: 14
d_gene: .
v_gene: TRBV7-2
j_gene: TRBJ2-5
CDR3aa: CASRRMSTWETQYF
CDR3nt: TGTGCCAGCCGCCGGATGAGTACGTGGGAGACCCAGTACTTC

abundance: .
len: 15
d_gene: TRBD1
v_gene: TRBV29-1
j_gene: TRBJ1-1
CDR3aa: CSVEDRGRGTTEAFF
CDR3nt: TGCAGCGTTGAAGACAGGGGGCGAGGAACCACTGAAGCTTTCTTT

abundance: few
len: 13
d_gene: .
v_gene: TRBV10-3
j_gene: TRBJ1-2
CDR3aa: CAISEPDSYGYTF
CDR3nt: TGTGCCATCAGTGAGCCGGACAGCTATGGCTACACCTTC

abundance: .
len: 14
d_gene: .
v_gene: TRBV21-1
j_gene: TRBJ1-5
CDR3aa: CASSNFREHRPQHF
CDR3nt: TGTGCCAGCAGCAACTTCCGGGAACATCGGCCCCAGCATTTT

abundance: .
len: 14
d_gene: TRBD1
v_gene: TRBV29-1
j_gene: TRBJ2-7
CDR3aa: CSVAKTGGRDEQYF
CDR3nt: TGCAGCGTCGCCAAGACAGGGGGACGGGACGAGCAGTACTTC

abundance: .
len: 15
d_gene: TRBD2
v_gene: TRBV7-2
j_gene: TRBJ2-2
CDR3aa: CASSLASGGAGELFF
CDR3nt: TGTGCCAGCAGCTTGGCTAGCGGGGGGGCCGGGGAGCTGTTTTTT

abundance: many
len: 15
d_gene: TRBD1
v_gene: TRBV2
j_gene: TRBJ1-2
CDR3aa: CASSKGTGEYYGYTF
CDR3nt: TGTGCCAGCAGTAAGGGGACAGGGGAGTACTATGGCTACACCTTC

abundance: .
len: 15
d_gene: .
v_gene: TRBV28
j_gene: TRBJ1-1
CDR3aa: CASRNQPRMNTEAFF
CDR3nt: TGTGCCAGCAGAAACCAACCTAGGATGAACACTGAAGCTTTCTTT

abundance: .
len: 17
d_gene: .
v_gene: TRBV20-1
j_gene: TRBJ1-6
CDR3aa: CSATAQGEGWSNSPLHF
CDR3nt: TGCAGTGCTACAGCGCAGGGTGAAGGTTGGAGTAATTCACCCCTCCACTTT

abundance: .
len: 15
d_gene: TRBD2
v_gene: TRBV7-3
j_gene: TRBJ2-1
CDR3aa: CASSNSGSAYNEQFF
CDR3nt: TGTGCCAGCAGCAATAGCGGGTCAGCCTACAATGAGCAGTTCTTC

abundance: few
len: 18
d_gene: .
v_gene: TRBV9
j_gene: TRBJ1-2
CDR3aa: CASSAARARGGANYGYTF
CDR3nt: TGTGCCAGCAGCGCAGCCCGGGCGCGCGGTGGGGCTAACTATGGCTACACCTTC

abundance: many
len: 12
d_gene: TRBD1
v_gene: TRBV7-2
j_gene: TRBJ2-1
CDR3aa: CASSSGTGEQFF
CDR3nt: TGTGCCAGCAGCTCCGGGACAGGCGAGCAGTTCTTC